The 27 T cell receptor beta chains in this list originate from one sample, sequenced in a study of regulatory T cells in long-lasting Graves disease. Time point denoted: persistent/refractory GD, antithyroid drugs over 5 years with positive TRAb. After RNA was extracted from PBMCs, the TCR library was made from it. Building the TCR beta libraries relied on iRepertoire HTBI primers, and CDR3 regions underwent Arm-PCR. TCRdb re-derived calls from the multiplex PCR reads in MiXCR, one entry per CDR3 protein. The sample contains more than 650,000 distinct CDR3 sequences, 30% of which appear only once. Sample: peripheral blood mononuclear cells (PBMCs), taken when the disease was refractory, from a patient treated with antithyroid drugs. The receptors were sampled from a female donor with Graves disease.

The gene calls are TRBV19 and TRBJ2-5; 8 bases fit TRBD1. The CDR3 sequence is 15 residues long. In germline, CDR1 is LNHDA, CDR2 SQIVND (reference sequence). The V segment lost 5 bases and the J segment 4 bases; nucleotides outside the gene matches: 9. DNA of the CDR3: TGTGCCAGTAGTTTAGCAGGGGGCATCGGAGAGACCCAGTACTTC. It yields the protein CASSLAGGIGETQYF.

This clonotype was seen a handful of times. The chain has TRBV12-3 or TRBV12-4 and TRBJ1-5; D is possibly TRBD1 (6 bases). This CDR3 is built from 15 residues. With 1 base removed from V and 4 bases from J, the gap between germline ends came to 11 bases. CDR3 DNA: TGTGCCAGCAGTTTAGTGGGACACCTGAATCAGCCCCAGCATTTT. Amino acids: CASSLVGHLNQPQHF.

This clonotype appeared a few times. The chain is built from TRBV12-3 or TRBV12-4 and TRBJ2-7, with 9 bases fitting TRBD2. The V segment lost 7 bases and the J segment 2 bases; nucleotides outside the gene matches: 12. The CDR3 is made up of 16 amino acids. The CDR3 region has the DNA TGTGCCAGCACAACGAGGAGCGCGGGAGGGCCCTACGAGCAGTACTTC. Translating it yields CASTTRSAGGPYEQYF.

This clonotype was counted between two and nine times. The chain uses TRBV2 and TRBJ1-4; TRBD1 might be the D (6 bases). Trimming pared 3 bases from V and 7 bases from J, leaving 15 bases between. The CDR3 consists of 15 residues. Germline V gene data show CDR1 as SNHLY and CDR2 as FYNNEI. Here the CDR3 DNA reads TGTGCCAGCAGTGAGGACTGGGGGGCCAGTGAAAAACTGTTTTTT. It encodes CASSEDWGASEKLFF.

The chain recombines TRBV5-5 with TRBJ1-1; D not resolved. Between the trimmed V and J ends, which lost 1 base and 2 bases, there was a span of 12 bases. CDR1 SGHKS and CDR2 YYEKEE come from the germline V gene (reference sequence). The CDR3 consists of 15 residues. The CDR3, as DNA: TGTGCCAGCAGCTTGTTTGACCAGCCCAACACTGAAGCTTTCTTT. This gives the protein CASSLFDQPNTEAFF.

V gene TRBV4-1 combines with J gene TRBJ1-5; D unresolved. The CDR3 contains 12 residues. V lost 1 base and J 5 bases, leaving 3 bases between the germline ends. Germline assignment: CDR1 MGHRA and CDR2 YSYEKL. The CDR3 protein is CASSQVDQPQHF. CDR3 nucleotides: TGCGCCAGCAGCCAAGTCGATCAGCCCCAGCATTTT.

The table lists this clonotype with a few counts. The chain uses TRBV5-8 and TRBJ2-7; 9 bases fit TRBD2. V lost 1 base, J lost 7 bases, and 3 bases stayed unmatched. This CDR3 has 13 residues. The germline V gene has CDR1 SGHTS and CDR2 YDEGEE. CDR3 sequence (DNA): TGTGCCAGCAGCTTGCCAGCGGGAGGTGAGCAGTACTTC. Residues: CASSLPAGGEQYF.

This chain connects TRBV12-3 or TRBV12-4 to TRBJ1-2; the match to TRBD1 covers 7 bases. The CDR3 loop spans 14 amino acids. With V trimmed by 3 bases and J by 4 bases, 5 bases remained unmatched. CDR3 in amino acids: CASSLTGKGYGYTF. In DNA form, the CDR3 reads TGTGCCAGCAGTTTGACAGGGAAGGGCTATGGCTACACCTTC.

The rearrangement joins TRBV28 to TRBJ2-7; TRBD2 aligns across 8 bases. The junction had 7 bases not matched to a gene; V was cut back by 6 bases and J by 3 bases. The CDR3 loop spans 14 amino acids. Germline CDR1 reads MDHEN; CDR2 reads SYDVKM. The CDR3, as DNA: TGTGCCAGCAGCCGGGGGGGCACCCTCTACGAGCAGTACTTC. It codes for CASSRGGTLYEQYF.

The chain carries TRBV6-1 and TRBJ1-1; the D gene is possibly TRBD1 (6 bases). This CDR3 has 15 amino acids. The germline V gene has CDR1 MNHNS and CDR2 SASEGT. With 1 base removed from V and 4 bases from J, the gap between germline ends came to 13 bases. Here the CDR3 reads CASSEGGGWTTEAFF. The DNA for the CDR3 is TGTGCCAGCAGTGAAGGAGGGGGGTGGACCACTGAAGCTTTCTTT.

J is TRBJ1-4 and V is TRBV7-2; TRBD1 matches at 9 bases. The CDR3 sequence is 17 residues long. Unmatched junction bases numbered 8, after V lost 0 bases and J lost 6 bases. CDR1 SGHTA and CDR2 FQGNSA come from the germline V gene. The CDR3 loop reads CASSLAVGGQGHEKLFF. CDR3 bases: TGTGCCAGCAGCTTAGCAGTTGGGGGACAGGGCCATGAAAAACTGTTTTTT.

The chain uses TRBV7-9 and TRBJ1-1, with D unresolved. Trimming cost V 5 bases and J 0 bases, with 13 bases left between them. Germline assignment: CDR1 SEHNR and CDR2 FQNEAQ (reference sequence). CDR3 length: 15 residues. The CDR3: CASSPTLGLNTEAFF. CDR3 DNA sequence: TGTGCCAGCAGCCCAACGTTAGGGCTGAACACTGAAGCTTTCTTT. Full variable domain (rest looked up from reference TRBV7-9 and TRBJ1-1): DTGVSQNPRHKITKRGQNVTFRCDPISEHNRLYWYRQTLGQGPEFLTYFQNEAQLEKSRLLSDRFSAERPKGSFSTLEIQRTEQGDSAMYLCASSPTLGLNTEAFFGQGTRLTVV.

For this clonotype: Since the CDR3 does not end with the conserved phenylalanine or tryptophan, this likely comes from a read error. CDR3 sequence reads: CASKRTEGGTEAFL. DNA for the CDR3: TGTGCCAGCAAACGGACAGAAGGAGGCACTGAAGCTTTCCTT. The V and J genes are TRBV6-1 and TRBJ1-1; tentative D call: TRBD1 (6 bases). This CDR3 has 14 residues. Trimming removed 7 bases at V and 4 bases at J, with 16 bases between. Per the germline V gene, CDR1 is MNHNS and CDR2 is SASEGT.

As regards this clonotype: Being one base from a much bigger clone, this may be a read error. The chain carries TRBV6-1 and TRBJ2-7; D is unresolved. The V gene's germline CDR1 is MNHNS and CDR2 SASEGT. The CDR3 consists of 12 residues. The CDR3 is CASRTELYEQHF. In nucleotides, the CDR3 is TGTGCCAGCAGGACGGAACTCTACGAGCAGCACTTC.

The CDR3 here is CASSQGVSNQPQHF. The CDR3 region has the DNA TGTGCCAGCAGCCAGGGGGTTAGCAATCAGCCCCAGCATTTT. The V call is TRBV6-2 or TRBV6-3, the J call TRBJ1-5, with 7 bases identical to TRBD1. V lost 6 bases to trimming and J lost 0 bases; unmatched junction nucleotides: 2. CDR1 is MNHEY and CDR2 is SVGEGT in the germline V gene. This CDR3 is built from 14 residues.

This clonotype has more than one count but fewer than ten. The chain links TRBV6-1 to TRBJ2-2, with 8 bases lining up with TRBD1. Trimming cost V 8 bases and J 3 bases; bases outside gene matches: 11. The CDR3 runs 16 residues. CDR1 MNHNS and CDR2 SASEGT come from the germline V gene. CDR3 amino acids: CASVRVRTGYTGELFF. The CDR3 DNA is TGTGCCAGCGTGAGGGTACGGACAGGGTACACCGGGGAGCTGTTTTTT.

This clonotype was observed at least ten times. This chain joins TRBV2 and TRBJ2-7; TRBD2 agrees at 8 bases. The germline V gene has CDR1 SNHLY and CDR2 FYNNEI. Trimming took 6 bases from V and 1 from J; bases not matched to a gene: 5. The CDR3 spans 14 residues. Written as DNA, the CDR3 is TGTGCCAGCAGGACTAGCGACATATCCTACGAGCAGTACTTC. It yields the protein CASRTSDISYEQYF.

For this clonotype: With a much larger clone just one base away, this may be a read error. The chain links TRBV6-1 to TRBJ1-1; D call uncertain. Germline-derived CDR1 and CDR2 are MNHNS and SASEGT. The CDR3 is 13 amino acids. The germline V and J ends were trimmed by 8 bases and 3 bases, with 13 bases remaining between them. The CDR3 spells CASEEVRDTEAFF. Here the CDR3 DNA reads TGTGCCAGCGAAGAAGTACGGGACACTGAAGCTTTCTTT.

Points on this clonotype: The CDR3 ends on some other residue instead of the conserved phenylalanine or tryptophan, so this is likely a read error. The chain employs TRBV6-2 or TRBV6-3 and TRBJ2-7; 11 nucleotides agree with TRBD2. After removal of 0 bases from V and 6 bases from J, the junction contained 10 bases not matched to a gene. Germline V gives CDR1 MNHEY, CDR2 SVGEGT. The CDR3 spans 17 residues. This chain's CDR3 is CASSYSKSRLAGLEQYL. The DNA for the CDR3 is TGTGCCAGCAGTTACTCGAAGTCCCGACTAGCGGGGCTCGAGCAGTACCTC.

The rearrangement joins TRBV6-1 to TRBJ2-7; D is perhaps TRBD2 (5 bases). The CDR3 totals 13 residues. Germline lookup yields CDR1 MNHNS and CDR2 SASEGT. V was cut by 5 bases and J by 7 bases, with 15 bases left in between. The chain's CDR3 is CASSSGWVGEQYF. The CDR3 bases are TGTGCCAGCAGTAGCGGATGGGTGGGGGAGCAGTACTTC.

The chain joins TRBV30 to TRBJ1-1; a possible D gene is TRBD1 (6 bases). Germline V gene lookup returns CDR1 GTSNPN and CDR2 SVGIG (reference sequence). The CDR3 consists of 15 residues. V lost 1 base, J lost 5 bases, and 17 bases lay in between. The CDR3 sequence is CAWSADRRGKTEAFF. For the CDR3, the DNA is TGTGCCTGGAGTGCCGACAGGAGGGGAAAGACTGAAGCTTTCTTT. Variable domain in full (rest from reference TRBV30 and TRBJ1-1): SQTIHQWPATLVQPVGSPLSLECTVEGTSNPNLYWYRQAAGRGLQLLFYSVGIGQISSEVPQNLSASRPQDRQFILSSKKLLLSDSGFYLCAWSADRRGKTEAFFGQGTRLTVV.

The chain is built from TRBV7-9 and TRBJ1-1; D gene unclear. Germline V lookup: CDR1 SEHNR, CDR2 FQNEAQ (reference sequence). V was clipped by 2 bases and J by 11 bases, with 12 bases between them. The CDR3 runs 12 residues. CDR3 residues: CASSLSPSAAFF. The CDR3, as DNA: TGTGCCAGCAGCTTATCCCCGAGTGCGGCTTTCTTT.

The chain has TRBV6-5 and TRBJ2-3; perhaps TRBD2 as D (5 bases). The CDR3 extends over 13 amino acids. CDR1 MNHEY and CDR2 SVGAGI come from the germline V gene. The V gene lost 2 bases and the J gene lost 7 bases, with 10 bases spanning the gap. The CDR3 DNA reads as TGTGCCAGCAGTTACCTCTCTAGCCATACGCAGTATTTT. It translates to CASSYLSSHTQYF.

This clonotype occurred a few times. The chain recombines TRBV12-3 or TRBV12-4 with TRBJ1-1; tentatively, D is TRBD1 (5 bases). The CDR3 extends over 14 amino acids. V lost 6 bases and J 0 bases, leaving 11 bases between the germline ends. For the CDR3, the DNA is TGTGCCAGCAGAGACAGAACCTTGAACACTGAAGCTTTCTTT. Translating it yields CASRDRTLNTEAFF.

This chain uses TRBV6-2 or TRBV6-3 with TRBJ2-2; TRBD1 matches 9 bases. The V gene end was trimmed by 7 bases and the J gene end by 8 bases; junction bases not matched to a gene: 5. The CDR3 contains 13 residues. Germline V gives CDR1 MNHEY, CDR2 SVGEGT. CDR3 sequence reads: CASTGQGRGELFF. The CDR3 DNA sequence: TGTGCCAGCACCGGACAGGGGAGGGGGGAGCTGTTTTTT.

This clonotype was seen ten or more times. CDR3 coding DNA: TGTGCCAGCAGCTTAGGGAGCCCGGGGGCGAGCTACACCTTC. Translated, it gives CASSLGSPGASYTF. The J gene is TRBJ1-2, the V gene TRBV11-2, with a weak D call TRBD1 (6 bases). V was shortened by 1 base and J by 9 bases, with 15 bases between the two germline ends. CDR1 SGHAT and CDR2 FQNNGV come from the germline V gene. This CDR3 contains 14 residues.

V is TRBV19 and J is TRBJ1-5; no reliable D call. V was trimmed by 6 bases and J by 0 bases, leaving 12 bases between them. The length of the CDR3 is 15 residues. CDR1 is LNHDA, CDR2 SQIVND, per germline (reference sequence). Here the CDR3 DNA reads TGTGCCAGTAGCTATCAAGATTATAGCAATCAGCCCCAGCATTTT. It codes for CASSYQDYSNQPQHF. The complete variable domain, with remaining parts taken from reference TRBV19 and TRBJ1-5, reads DGGITQSPKYLFRKEGQNVTLSCEQNLNHDAMYWYRQDPGQGLRLIYYSQIVNDFQKGDIAEGYSVSREKKESFPLTVTSAQKNPTAFYLCASSYQDYSNQPQHFGDGTRLSIL.